These 5 T cell receptor beta chains came from one sample sequenced in a study of blood T cell repertoires in COVID-19. Profiled with immunoSEQ multiplex PCR; TCRdb holds only in-frame clones, not every one. The repertoire holds roughly 180,000 clones, with approximately 80% as singletons. The source material was PBMCs or T cells enriched from blood (not recorded which). The source of these receptors is a woman aged 55-75 years who had recovered from COVID-19.

The gene calls are TRBV5-1 and TRBJ2-1; a possible D gene is TRBD1 (6 bases). The germline CDR1 and CDR2 sequences are SGHRS and YFSETQ. V was trimmed by 2 bases and J by 6 bases, leaving 15 bases between them. The CDR3 contains 15 residues. The CDR3 nucleotides read TGCGCCAGCAGCTTTCAGAACAGGGTGGGCAATGAGCAGTTCTTC. Translation gives CASSFQNRVGNEQFF. The full variable domain, its missing parts supplied by reference TRBV5-1 and TRBJ2-1, is KAGVTQTPRYLIKTRGQQVTLSCSPISGHRSVSWYQQTPGQGLQFLFEYFSETQRNKGNFPGRFSGRQFSNSRSEMNVSTLELGDSALYLCASSFQNRVGNEQFFGPGTRLTVL.

The CDR3 DNA reads as TGCAGTGCTAGTCATCCTAGCTCCTACGAGCAGTACTTC. Translated, it gives CSASHPSSYEQYF. The chain joins TRBV20-1 to TRBJ2-7; no definite D call. The CDR3 covers 13 residues. Deletions cut 3 bases from V and 0 bases from J, with 9 bases between. The germline V gene encodes CDR1 DFQATT and CDR2 SNEGSKA (reference sequence).

The chain joins TRBV18 to TRBJ2-4, with TRBD2 identical over 9 bases. The CDR3 is 14 amino acids. Per germline, CDR1 KGHSH and CDR2 LQKENI. V lost 0 bases and J lost 9; bases outside the gene matches: 3. The CDR3 is CASSPPSGGRIQYF. CDR3 DNA: TGTGCCAGCTCACCACCCAGCGGGGGGCGCATTCAGTACTTC. Supplemented by reference TRBV18 and TRBJ2-4, the full variable domain reads NAGVMQNPRHLVRRRGQEARLRCSPMKGHSHVYWYRQLPEEGLKFMVYLQKENIIDESGMPKERFSAEFPKEGPSILRIQQVVRGDSAAYFCASSPPSGGRIQYFGAGTRLSVL.

The genes are TRBV7-2 and TRBJ1-3; possibly TRBD1 for D (5 bases). Germline V gives CDR1 SGHTA, CDR2 FQGNSA. The CDR3 consists of 14 residues. Trimming took 5 bases from V and 1 from J, leaving 9 bases between them. In DNA form, the CDR3 reads TGTGCCAGCAGCCCACAGGTTTCTGGAAACACCATATATTTT. Translation gives CASSPQVSGNTIYF. Full variable domain (missing parts from reference TRBV7-2 and TRBJ1-3): GAGVSQSPSNKVTEKGKDVELRCDPISGHTALYWYRQSLGQGLEFLIYFQGNSAPDKSGLPSDRFSAERTGGSVSTLTIQRTQQEDSAVYLCASSPQVSGNTIYFGEGSWLTVV.

V gene TRBV5-1 combines with J gene TRBJ1-4; 8 bases map to TRBD1. The germline CDR1 and CDR2 sequences are SGHRS and YFSETQ. J lost 5 bases, V lost 3 bases, and 0 bases had no gene match. This CDR3 has 13 amino acids. The CDR3 loop is CASSWTGNEKLFF. DNA of the CDR3: TGCGCCAGCAGCTGGACAGGGAATGAAAAACTGTTTTTT.